These T cell receptor beta chains were read from a single sample in a study of T cells after yellow fever vaccination. TCRdb reprocessed the 5' RACE reads via MiXCR and lists one record per CDR3 protein. The table shows 140,000 to 150,000 distinct CDR3 sequences, with about 7% occurring only once. Here the sequenced sample was CD4+ T cells sorted from PBMCs, taken 10 days after the yellow fever booster vaccination. These receptors were collected from a man aged 30-40 years who received the YFV17D yellow fever vaccine. CDR3s include the opening cysteine and the closing phenylalanine or tryptophan. The D gene is left open where the match is weak. Size is stated for part of the rows, as once, few or many counts, or as a class when the clone is expanded.

clone size,V gene,D gene,J gene,CDR3 DNA,CDR3 protein
many,TRBV3-1,.,TRBJ2-7,TGTGCCAGCAGCCAAGTGCCCGGGCACGAGCAGTACTTC,CASSQVPGHEQYF
many,TRBV7-2,.,TRBJ1-1,TGTGCCAGCAGTCTGGCAACAGGGTATACTGAAGCTTTCTTT,CASSLATGYTEAFF
many,TRBV7-9,TRBD2,TRBJ2-5,TGTGCCAGCAGCTTACTTACTAGCGTCTTAGAGACCCAGTACTTC,CASSLLTSVLETQYF
many,TRBV20-1,TRBD2,TRBJ2-7,TGCAGTGCTAGAAGTCTAGCGGGAGATTCCTACGAGCAGTACTTC,CSARSLAGDSYEQYF
.,TRBV5-4,TRBD2,TRBJ2-1,TGTGCCAGCAGCCCTGGGGCGCTAGCGGGGTACAATGAGCAGTTCTTC,CASSPGALAGYNEQFF
many,TRBV5-6,TRBD1,TRBJ1-1,TGTGCCAGCAGGACCGGGACAGGGAGACGGGAAGCTTTCTTT,CASRTGTGRREAFF
once,TRBV5-4,TRBD2,TRBJ2-1,TGTGCCAGCAGCCGCGCCGGGACTAGGAACCGGTTCTTC,CASSRAGTRNRFF
few,TRBV11-3,.,TRBJ2-2,TGTGCCAGCAGCTTAGAGGGTACCGGGGAGCTGTTTTTT,CASSLEGTGELFF
.,TRBV11-2,.,TRBJ2-7,TGTGCCAGCAGCTTAGATGGACGGCCATTGGGGCAGTACTTC,CASSLDGRPLGQYF
many,TRBV5-1,.,TRBJ2-5,TGCGCCAGCAGCTTGGCCCCAGGGAGGGAGACCCAGTACTTC,CASSLAPGRETQYF
many,TRBV18,TRBD1,TRBJ2-5,TGTGCCAGCTCACCCTCTGGGACAGGGGGTGAAGAGACCCAGTACTTC,CASSPSGTGGEETQYF
many,TRBV9,.,TRBJ1-5,TGTGCCAGCAGCGAGGGAACGGGCCGGGAGCCCCAGCATTTT,CASSEGTGREPQHF
many,TRBV9,.,TRBJ2-2,TGTGCCAGCAGCGCCCATACATCGAGGACCGGGGAGCTGTTTTTT,CASSAHTSRTGELFF
many,TRBV29-1,.,TRBJ2-1,TGCAGCGCCTCAGAGGCTTTCCGCACTGGCAATGAGCAGTTCTTC,CSASEAFRTGNEQFF
.,TRBV11-2,.,TRBJ1-2,TGTGCCAGCACTCCAAGCGGGACTAACTATGGCTACACCTTC,CASTPSGTNYGYTF
many,TRBV12-3/TRBV12-4,.,TRBJ2-1,TGTGCCAGCAGTTTAGCGGGAAGGGGGTTCAATGAGCAGTTCTTC,CASSLAGRGFNEQFF
few,TRBV7-2,TRBD2,TRBJ2-5,TGTGCCAGCAGCATGGGACTAGCGGGAACGCGTGAGACCCAGTACTTC,CASSMGLAGTRETQYF
many,TRBV5-5,.,TRBJ2-5,TGTGCCAGCAGCGGTCCGGGTACGGGTGCGGCCCAGTACTTC,CASSGPGTGAAQYF
many,TRBV7-2,TRBD2,TRBJ2-7,TGTGCCAGCAGCTTAATGGGCGGGAGCACCGCCTACGAGCAGTACTTC,CASSLMGGSTAYEQYF
many,TRBV6-5,TRBD1,TRBJ2-7,TGTGCCAGCAGTTACTCTTGGACAGGGGCCCTCTCCTACGAGCAGTACTTC,CASSYSWTGALSYEQYF
few,TRBV18,TRBD2,TRBJ2-1,TGTGCCACCATCCGGACTAGCGGGACGTACAATGAGCAGTTCTTC,CATIRTSGTYNEQFF
many,TRBV3-2,.,TRBJ1-5,TGTGCCAGCAGCCTGGCAGGGGCCGGCAATCAGCCCCAGCATTTT,CASSLAGAGNQPQHF
many,TRBV11-2,.,TRBJ2-4,TGTGCCAGCAGCTTAGCCGAAAACATTCAGTACTTC,CASSLAENIQYF
.,TRBV20-1,TRBD1,TRBJ1-5,TGCTGTGCTAGCTCCGGGACAGGGGTCGGTGGCAATCAGCCCCAGCATTTT,CCASSGTGVGGNQPQHF
many,TRBV5-6,.,TRBJ2-3,TGTGCCAGCAGCTTGATGTGGGAGTACCCAGATACGCAGTATTTT,CASSLMWEYPDTQYF
.,TRBV24-1,.,TRBJ1-2,TGTGCCACCAGTGATCCCAGGGGAGACAACTATGGCTACACCTTC,CATSDPRGDNYGYTF
many,TRBV24-1,.,TRBJ1-3,TGTGCCACCAGCAGAGGAGGCGGAAACACCATATATTTT,CATSRGGGNTIYF
many,TRBV12-3/TRBV12-4,.,TRBJ2-5,TGTGCCAGCAGTTATGGAGCGACCCAGTACTTC,CASSYGATQYF
few,TRBV27,TRBD1,TRBJ2-4,TGTGCCAGCAGCCCAAACAAAGGGACAGGGGGGTCCCTAGCCAAAAACATTCAGTACTTC,CASSPNKGTGGSLAKNIQYF